This TCR beta chain was retrieved from a study of T-cell reconstitution after alpha-beta-depleted transplantation in children. Unique molecular identifiers featured in how the TCRbeta library was prepared. One entry per CDR3 protein results from TCRdb running MiXCR on the PCR reads. The table records roughly 340,000 distinct CDR3 sequences, about 17% of them present only once. The trim removed 11 bases at V and 1 base at J, leaving 9 bases unmatched. Germline CDR1 is MDHEN and CDR2 is SYDVKM. The CDR3 spans 14 residues. Specimen: PBMCs, mostly from graft donor cells, collected 360 days after TCRalphabeta/CD19-depleted stem cell transplant. This rearrangement joins TRBV28 to TRBJ2-5; 8 bases align to TRBD2. This TCR came from a male patient between 2 and 10 years old who had a stem cell transplant for acute lymphoblastic leukemia, so the T cells may come from the graft donor. This CDR3 reads CAATSGTIQETQYF. The CDR3 coding sequence is TGTGCCGCCACTAGCGGAACTATCCAAGAGACCCAGTACTTC.